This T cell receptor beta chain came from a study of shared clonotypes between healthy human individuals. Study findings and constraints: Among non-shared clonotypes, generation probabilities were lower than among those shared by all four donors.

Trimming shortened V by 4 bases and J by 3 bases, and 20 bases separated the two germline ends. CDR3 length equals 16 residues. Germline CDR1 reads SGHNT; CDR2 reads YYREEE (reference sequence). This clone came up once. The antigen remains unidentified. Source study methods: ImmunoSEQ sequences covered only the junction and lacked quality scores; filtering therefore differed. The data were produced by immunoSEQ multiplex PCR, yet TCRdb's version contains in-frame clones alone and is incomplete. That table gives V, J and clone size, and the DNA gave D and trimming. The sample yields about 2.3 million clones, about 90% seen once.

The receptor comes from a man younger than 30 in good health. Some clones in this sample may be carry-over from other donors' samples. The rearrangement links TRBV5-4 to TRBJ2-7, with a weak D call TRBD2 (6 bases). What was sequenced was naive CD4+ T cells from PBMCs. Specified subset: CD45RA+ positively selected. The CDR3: CASSPTRESYIYEQYF. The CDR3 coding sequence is TGTGCCAGCAGCCCTACCCGGGAGAGTTATATCTACGAGCAGTACTTC.